The present T cell receptor beta chain was sequenced within a study of cytomegalovirus exposure and HLA in healthy donors. The PCR was carried out with 60 Vbeta primers and 13 Jbeta primers. The repertoire was sequenced with immunoSEQ multiplex PCR; TCRdb's copy has only in-frame clones and lacks some. Here the sample table reports about 40,000 clones. A note on this clone: Its antigen is unknown.

Germline loops: CDR1 SEHNR, CDR2 FQNEAQ (reference sequence). The length of the CDR3 is 15 residues. Trimming took off 2 bases at V and 2 bases at J, with 10 bases between the two ends. Study-level findings and limits: Association of a missense DCLRE1C variant with TCR beta V- and J-gene trimming was reported in a later analysis.

The TCR was taken from a male donor in good health and CMV-seronegative. The gene calls are TRBV7-9 and TRBJ1-3; weak D call: TRBD1 (5 bases). The sequencing sample was made of PBMCs. The CDR3 sequence is CASSLYGGTGNTIYF. Here the CDR3 DNA reads TGTGCCAGCAGCTTATATGGGGGGACTGGAAACACCATATATTTT.